Each of the 4 T cell receptor beta chains below was sequenced from the same sample in a study of T cell responses to AZD1222 COVID-19 vaccine. TCRdb's table, derived via immunoSEQ multiplex PCR, lists solely in-frame clones and lacks some. The data show about 93,000 clones, roughly 89% seen once. Sequences were derived from peripheral blood, sampled on day 0 of MenACWY control vaccination. The origin of the receptors is an adult in good health.

The chain combines TRBV6-2 or TRBV6-3 with TRBJ1-2; D gene unclear. Trimming stripped 6 bases from V and 3 bases from J, with 8 bases between. This CDR3 is built from 12 residues. CDR1 is MNHEY, CDR2 SVGEGT, per germline. The CDR3 DNA reads as TGTGCCAGCAGCCCCGCGTACTATGGCTACACCTTC. The encoded protein is CASSPAYYGYTF.

This rearrangement joins TRBV29-1 to TRBJ2-3, with D tentatively TRBD1 (8 bases). CDR1 is SQVTM and CDR2 is ANQGSEA in the germline V gene. Trimming pared 6 bases from V and 0 bases from J, leaving 16 bases between. This CDR3 region has 15 residues. Here the CDR3 reads CSVAGTGTSTDTQYF. The DNA for the CDR3 is TGCAGCGTAGCGGGGACAGGAACTAGCACAGATACGCAGTATTTT.

This clone was picked up a small number of times. The V gene is TRBV7-2, the J gene TRBJ1-5; tentatively, D is TRBD1 (6 bases). This CDR3 spans 13 amino acids. The V gene's germline CDR1 is SGHTA and CDR2 FQGNSA. The V end was cut by 11 bases, the J end by 6 bases, with 17 bases between. The CDR3 DNA reads TGTGCCTGGGGGGCAGGAGCGGGTCAGCCCCAGCATTTT. This sequence encodes CAWGAGAGQPQHF.

The genes are TRBV6-5 and TRBJ1-6; D unclear. Germline lookup yields CDR1 MNHEY and CDR2 SVGAGI. The CDR3 spans 12 residues. V dropped 4 bases and J dropped 9 bases, with 7 bases sitting between them. CDR3: CASSSGSSPLHF. Written as DNA, the CDR3 is TGTGCCAGCAGTTCGGGTAGTTCACCCCTCCACTTT.